The 7 T cell receptor beta chains below all came from one sample that was sequenced in a study of CD8 T cells in ankylosing spondylitis. Study-level results: Seemingly distinctive of ankylosing spondylitis blood was a TCR beta motif formed by eight highly homologous variants.

The antigens of these receptors remain unknown. TCRdb re-derived calls from the 5' RACE reads in MiXCR, one entry per CDR3 protein. This table holds 700,000 or so distinct CDR3 sequences, 15% to 20% found once. Sequences were obtained from blood, either unsorted or a sorted T cell fraction (not recorded which). Receptor source: a male donor with ankylosing spondylitis.

At least ten counts were recorded for this clonotype. This sequence joins TRBV12-3 or TRBV12-4 and TRBJ2-3, with D maybe TRBD1 (6 bases). Deletions cut 11 bases from V and 0 bases from J, with 27 bases between. The CDR3 is 18 amino acids. CDR3 region: CAPPGQCMLPLSTDTQYF. In DNA, the CDR3 is TGTGCCCCTCCGGGACAATGTATGCTACCTTTAAGCACAGATACGCAGTATTTT.

This chain uses TRBV9 with TRBJ2-5; 9 bases fit TRBD2. The V gene end was trimmed by 4 bases and the J gene end by 5 bases; junction bases not matched to a gene: 12. The CDR3 totals 16 residues. Germline lookup yields CDR1 SGDLS and CDR2 YYNGEE. The CDR3 DNA reads TGTGCCAGCAGCCAAACTGCGGGGGGGACTGTGGAGACCCAGTACTTC. Protein product: CASSQTAGGTVETQYF.

The genes are TRBV28 and TRBJ2-7; D is perhaps TRBD1 (5 bases). From germline, CDR1 is MDHEN and CDR2 SYDVKM. This CDR3 spans 15 amino acids. V was trimmed by 5 bases and J by 1 base, leaving 15 bases between them. The CDR3 nucleotides read TGTGCCAGCAGTCTTCCCCCGGACACTTCCTACGAGCAGTACTTC. This codes for CASSLPPDTSYEQYF.

Note on this clonotype: Germline and junction disagree at one end, which may indicate a read error. V gene TRBV5-1 combines with J gene TRBJ2-3; D uncertain. The CDR3 loop spans 15 amino acids. The V gene's germline CDR1 is SGHRS and CDR2 YFSETQ. This chain's CDR3 is CASSSWGSSTDTQYF. The CDR3 DNA reads TGTGCCAGCAGCTCGTGGGGTTCTAGCACAGATACGCAGTATTTT.

The chain recombines TRBV23-1 with TRBJ2-2, with TRBD1 matching over 9 bases. TRBV23-1 is an ORF for which the function is uncertain. The CDR3 contains 15 residues. The V and J ends lost 8 bases and 3 bases, in that order; junction bases with no gene match: 7. The chain's CDR3 is CASGDRVSDTGELFF. The CDR3 DNA reads TGCGCCAGCGGGGACAGGGTGTCGGACACCGGGGAGCTGTTTTTT.

This clonotype was counted once. The gene calls are TRBV18 and TRBJ2-7, with 10 bases aligning to TRBD1. V lost 2 bases and J lost 2; bases outside the gene matches: 3. CDR3 length: 15 amino acids. CDR1 and CDR2 (germline): KGHSH, LQKENI. The CDR3 here is CASSPVGQGTYEQYF. CDR3 nucleotide sequence: TGTGCCAGCTCACCAGTGGGACAGGGGACCTACGAGCAGTACTTC.

The chain joins TRBV20-1 to TRBJ2-2; a possible D gene is TRBD2 (6 bases). Deletions cut 4 bases from V and 3 bases from J, with 24 bases between. The CDR3 is made up of 18 amino acids. Germline CDR1 DFQATT, CDR2 SNEGSKA (reference sequence). Here the CDR3 DNA reads TGCAGTGCTACGCCCCTAATTTCTGGCGGGAAAGACACCGGGGAGCTGTTTTTT. It specifies CSATPLISGGKDTGELFF.